Below, 8 T cell receptor beta chains from the same sample are listed, as sequenced in a study of T cell clusters in autoimmune cytopenias. One tube held mixed TRB-A and TRB-B primer pools for touch-down PCR. TCRdb reprocessed the multiplex PCR reads; each CDR3 protein has one entry and no DNA is given. This listing includes 9,500 to 15,000 distinct CDR3 sequences. TRB amplification used around 260 ng of peripheral blood genomic DNA. Separately, the same data were catalogued under a study of T cell repertoires in aging, cancer and after chemotherapy.

The specimen sequenced was peripheral blood. The receptor source for this set is a human donor in good health.

This clonotype is deemed medium-sized by its frequency. This sequence joins TRBV7-9 and TRBJ2-5; with no DNA, the TCRdb D assignment of TRBD1 cannot be verified. The CDR3 has 13 residues. Germline V lookup: CDR1 SEHNR, CDR2 FQNEAQ (reference sequence). CDR3 amino acids: CASNHREQETQYF.

The chain uses TRBV6-4 and TRBJ2-2; TCRdb outputs TRBD2, but without DNA this stays unchecked. CDR1 and CDR2 (germline): MRHNA, SNTAGT. The CDR3 extends over 14 amino acids. This CDR3 reads CASSAGGAAGELFF.

This clonotype shows up as medium-sized (0.01 to 0.1%) by frequency. This chain's CDR3 is CSVVRGNTIYF. The chain uses TRBV29-1 and TRBJ1-3. Germline CDR1 SQVTM, CDR2 ANQGSEA. This CDR3 comprises 11 residues.

The gene calls are TRBV4-2 and TRBJ2-2; TCRdb proposes TRBD1, but this gene call is untestable without DNA. The CDR3 runs to 15 residues. Germline values: CDR1 LGHNA, CDR2 YNFKEQ. This CDR3 reads CASSQSQGSTGELFF.

Frequency places this clonotype as medium-sized. J is TRBJ1-3 and V is TRBV6-5. Germline values: CDR1 MNHEY, CDR2 SVGAGI. This CDR3 comprises 15 residues. The CDR3 here is CASRANAVSGNTIYF.

The rearrangement links TRBV20-1 to TRBJ2-7; the TCRdb call, TRBD2, lacks DNA for checking. This CDR3 is built from 13 residues. In germline, CDR1 is DFQATT, CDR2 SNEGSKA (reference sequence). The CDR3 is CSASLGSLYEQYF.

The chain's CDR3 is CASSLGVRDYSNQPQHF. The chain carries TRBV7-9 and TRBJ1-5; lacking DNA, the TRBD1 call made by TCRdb goes unchecked. Germline values: CDR1 SEHNR, CDR2 FQNEAQ (reference sequence). The CDR3 totals 17 residues.

The genes are TRBV5-6 and TRBJ1-2; TCRdb's D call, TRBD1, is unchecked because there is no DNA. The CDR3 covers 15 residues. Germline V gene lookup returns CDR1 SGHDT and CDR2 YYEEEE. CDR3 in amino acids: CASSLFQGANYGYTF.